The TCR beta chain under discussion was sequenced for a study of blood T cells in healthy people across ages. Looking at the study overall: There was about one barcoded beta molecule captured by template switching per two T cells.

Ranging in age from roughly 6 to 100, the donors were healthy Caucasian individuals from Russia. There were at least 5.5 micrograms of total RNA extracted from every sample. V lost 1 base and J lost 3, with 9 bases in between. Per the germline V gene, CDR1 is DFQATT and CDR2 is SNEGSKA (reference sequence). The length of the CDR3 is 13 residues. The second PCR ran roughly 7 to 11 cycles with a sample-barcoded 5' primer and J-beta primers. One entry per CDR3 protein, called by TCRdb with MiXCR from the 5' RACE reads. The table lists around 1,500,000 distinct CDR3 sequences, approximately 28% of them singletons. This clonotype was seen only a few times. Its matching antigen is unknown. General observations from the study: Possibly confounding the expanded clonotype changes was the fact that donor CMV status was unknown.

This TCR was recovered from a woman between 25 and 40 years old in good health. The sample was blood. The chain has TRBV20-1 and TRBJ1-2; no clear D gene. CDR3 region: CSARVLWDYGYTF. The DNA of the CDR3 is TGCAGTGCTAGAGTTCTGTGGGACTATGGCTACACCTTC.